These 26 T cell receptor beta chains share one sample of origin, sequenced in a study of cytomegalovirus exposure and HLA in healthy donors. Primers included in the PCR were 60 Vbeta and 13 Jbeta primers. Clones were sequenced by immunoSEQ multiplex PCR, and TCRdb holds only the in-frame ones, with some missing. The sample lists about 200,000 clones, around 79% occurring once. The sequenced material came from PBMCs. Receptors originate from a male donor in good health and CMV-seropositive.

This clone appeared once. This sequence joins TRBV7-2 and TRBJ2-7; D call uncertain. This CDR3 is built from 14 residues. Trimming shortened V by 1 base and J by 0 bases, and 7 bases separated the two germline ends. Germline assignment: CDR1 SGHTA and CDR2 FQGNSA. Here the CDR3 reads CASSLVSSSYEQYF. The DNA of the CDR3 is TGTGCCAGCAGCTTAGTTAGCTCCTCCTACGAGCAGTACTTC.

This sequence joins TRBV28 and TRBJ1-3; 9 bases map to TRBD1. V lost 5 bases and J lost 1; bases outside the gene matches: 6. The CDR3 extends over 16 amino acids. Germline CDR1 is MDHEN and CDR2 is SYDVKM. This CDR3 reads CASSTPGQGSGNTIYF. The CDR3 DNA sequence: TGTGCCAGCAGTACCCCGGGACAGGGTTCTGGAAACACCATATATTTT.

This chain links TRBV5-4 with TRBJ2-3; the match to TRBD2 covers 7 bases. CDR1 is SGHNT and CDR2 is YYREEE in the germline V gene (reference sequence). The CDR3 runs to 16 residues. V lost 5 bases, J lost 2 bases, and 11 bases stayed unmatched. CDR3 DNA: TGTGCCAGCAGGGTCGGGGCGGGACTACTCACAGATACGCAGTATTTT. Its protein is CASRVGAGLLTDTQYF.

V is TRBV27 and J is TRBJ1-5, with 10 bases matching TRBD1. Germline V gene lookup returns CDR1 MNHEY and CDR2 SMNVEV (reference sequence). Trimming cost V 6 bases and J 5 bases; bases outside gene matches: 10. The CDR3 spans 16 residues. The CDR3 spells CASSLHAGQGYQPQHF. The CDR3 coding sequence is TGTGCCAGCAGCTTACACGCGGGACAGGGGTATCAGCCCCAGCATTTT.

This chain links TRBV6-4 with TRBJ1-1; 7 bases are a match to TRBD1. The CDR3 is made up of 13 amino acids. Germline-derived CDR1 and CDR2 are MRHNA and SNTAGT. The ends lost 3 bases at V and 5 bases at J; junction bases unmatched: 3. The CDR3 nucleotides are TGTGCCAGCAGTGAGACAGGGCGGACTGAAGCTTTCTTT. Protein: CASSETGRTEAFF.

J is TRBJ1-1 and V is TRBV30; perhaps TRBD1 as D (6 bases). V dropped 5 bases and J dropped 8 bases, with 15 bases sitting between them. Looked up from germline, CDR1 is GTSNPN and CDR2 is SVGIG (reference sequence). The CDR3 totals 12 residues. CDR3 residues: CAWPLTGGEAFF. Here the CDR3 DNA reads TGTGCCTGGCCCCTGACAGGAGGAGAAGCTTTCTTT.

The V call is TRBV18, the J call TRBJ1-4; the D is unclear. CDR1 is KGHSH, CDR2 LQKENI, per germline. V was pared by 3 bases and J by 0 bases, with 14 bases between. There are 17 residues in the CDR3. The CDR3 reads CASSPDARGATNEKLFF. For the CDR3, the DNA is TGTGCCAGCTCACCTGACGCCCGGGGAGCAACTAATGAAAAACTGTTTTTT.

The CDR3 here is CASSQRQGQETQYF. The CDR3 coding sequence is TGTGCCAGCAGCCAGAGACAGGGACAAGAGACCCAGTACTTC. The V call is TRBV5-4, the J call TRBJ2-5, with 7 bases fitting TRBD1. The junction had 5 bases not matched to a gene; V was cut back by 4 bases and J by 2 bases. This CDR3 has 14 amino acids. CDR1 is SGHNT, CDR2 YYREEE, per germline (reference sequence).

The J gene is TRBJ2-5, the V gene TRBV7-2; TRBD2 matches at 10 bases. The CDR3 is made up of 14 amino acids. After removal of 4 bases from V and 5 bases from J, the junction contained 4 bases not matched to a gene. CDR1 SGHTA and CDR2 FQGNSA come from the germline V gene. The CDR3 sequence is CASSSGLAIETQYF. As DNA, the CDR3 is TGTGCCAGCAGCTCGGGACTAGCGATCGAGACCCAGTACTTC.

The V gene is TRBV11-2, the J gene TRBJ2-7; no firm D call. CDR1 is SGHAT and CDR2 is FQNNGV in the germline V gene. Trimming shortened V by 1 base and J by 2 bases, and 9 bases separated the two germline ends. The CDR3 spans 14 residues. Here the CDR3 reads CASSLAAGTYEQYF. The CDR3 nucleotides are TGTGCCAGCAGCTTAGCGGCAGGAACCTACGAGCAGTACTTC.

The J gene is TRBJ1-2, the V gene TRBV5-1; 12 nucleotides line up with TRBD1. CDR3 length equals 15 residues. The V and J ends lost 4 bases and 7 bases, in that order; junction bases with no gene match: 8. CDR1 and CDR2 (germline): SGHRS, YFSETQ. The chain's CDR3 is CASSPTGTGGFGYTF. The CDR3 DNA is TGCGCCAGCAGCCCGACCGGGACAGGGGGCTTTGGCTACACCTTC. The full variable domain, in which reference TRBV5-1 and TRBJ1-2 provide the parts outside the CDR3, is KAGVTQTPRYLIKTRGQQVTLSCSPISGHRSVSWYQQTPGQGLQFLFEYFSETQRNKGNFPGRFSGRQFSNSRSEMNVSTLELGDSALYLCASSPTGTGGFGYTFGSGTRLTVV.

This chain uses TRBV7-8 with TRBJ2-7; maybe TRBD2 (6 bases). Germline CDR1 reads SGHVS; CDR2 reads FQNEAQ. Trimming removed 6 bases from V and 3 bases from J, with 9 bases in between. This CDR3 spans 12 amino acids. CDR3 sequence: CASRGGSYEQYF. CDR3 nucleotide sequence: TGTGCCAGCAGGGGGGGTAGCTACGAGCAGTACTTC.

This clone was recorded only once. The genes are TRBV7-9 and TRBJ2-1; TRBD2 agrees at 13 bases. This CDR3 region has 16 residues. The ends lost 5 bases at V and 8 bases at J; junction bases unmatched: 9. Looked up from germline, CDR1 is SEHNR and CDR2 is FQNEAQ (reference sequence). The CDR3 is CASSPWTSGSGDEQFF. In DNA form, the CDR3 reads TGTGCCAGCAGCCCCTGGACTAGCGGGAGCGGGGATGAGCAGTTCTTC.

J is TRBJ1-5 and V is TRBV7-9; D gene uncertain. This CDR3 spans 10 amino acids. The V gene's germline CDR1 is SEHNR and CDR2 FQNEAQ (reference sequence). Trimming removed 5 bases at V and 11 bases at J, with 7 bases between. CDR3 residues: CASSGETQHF. For the CDR3, the DNA is TGTGCCAGCAGCGGAGAGACCCAGCATTTT.

This chain connects TRBV5-8 to TRBJ1-4; D might be TRBD1 (5 bases). The CDR3 is 15 residues long. V lost 4 bases to trimming and J lost 5 bases, with 15 bases between them. From germline, CDR1 is SGHTS and CDR2 YDEGEE. In nucleotides, the CDR3 is TGTGCCAGCAGCCCCGGTGCCGGGGGGAATGAAAAACTGTTTTTT. It codes for CASSPGAGGNEKLFF.

The J gene is TRBJ1-1, the V gene TRBV5-1; D is perhaps TRBD1 (5 bases). Trimming shortened V by 2 bases and J by 2 bases, and 10 bases separated the two germline ends. The CDR3 contains 14 residues. The germline V gene has CDR1 SGHRS and CDR2 YFSETQ. This CDR3 is CASSLQARNTEAFF. In DNA form, the CDR3 reads TGCGCCAGCAGCTTACAGGCGCGCAACACTGAAGCTTTCTTT.

The V call is TRBV5-1, the J call TRBJ2-7; 9 nucleotides align to TRBD1. The CDR3 length is 14 residues. The V and J ends lost 4 bases and 6 bases, in that order; junction bases with no gene match: 8. Germline V gives CDR1 SGHRS, CDR2 YFSETQ. The CDR3 sequence is CASSDPGQGSEQYF. CDR3 coding DNA: TGCGCCAGCAGCGACCCGGGACAGGGTTCCGAGCAGTACTTC. Using reference TRBV5-1 and TRBJ2-7 for the parts outside the CDR3, the full variable domain is KAGVTQTPRYLIKTRGQQVTLSCSPISGHRSVSWYQQTPGQGLQFLFEYFSETQRNKGNFPGRFSGRQFSNSRSEMNVSTLELGDSALYLCASSDPGQGSEQYFGPGTRLTVT.

V gene TRBV27 combines with J gene TRBJ1-2; 7 bases match TRBD1. V gave up 6 bases and J gave up 7 bases; unmatched junction bases: 11. CDR3 length: 14 amino acids. Germline V gene lookup returns CDR1 MNHEY and CDR2 SMNVEV (reference sequence). CDR3 DNA sequence: TGTGCCAGCAGGCGACACGGGACAGCAAGTGGCTACACCTTC. Translating it yields CASRRHGTASGYTF.

The chain recombines TRBV9 with TRBJ2-1; 9 positions agree with TRBD2. CDR1 is SGDLS and CDR2 is YYNGEE in the germline V gene. The CDR3 runs 15 residues. After removal of 4 bases from V and 0 bases from J, the junction contained 2 bases not matched to a gene. DNA for the CDR3: TGTGCCAGCAGCACGCGGGAGGGCTCCTACAATGAGCAGTTCTTC. Translated, it gives CASSTREGSYNEQFF. Complete variable domain (other parts from reference TRBV9 and TRBJ2-1): DSGVTQTPKHLITATGQRVTLRCSPRSGDLSVYWYQQSLDQGLQFLIQYYNGEERAKGNILERFSAQQFPDLHSELNLSSLELGDSALYFCASSTREGSYNEQFFGPGTRLTVL.

The rearrangement uses TRBV15 and TRBJ1-3, with 9 bases that match TRBD1. This CDR3 has 17 residues. Per germline, CDR1 LNHNV and CDR2 YYDKDF (reference sequence). Trimming cost V 8 bases and J 0 bases; bases outside gene matches: 11. The CDR3 protein is CATVSGTGKLSGNTIYF. CDR3 nucleotide sequence: TGTGCCACCGTCTCCGGGACAGGGAAGCTCTCTGGAAACACCATATATTTT.

V gene TRBV11-2 combines with J gene TRBJ2-3; 13 bases fit TRBD2. The germline gives CDR1 SGHAT, CDR2 FQNNGV. With V trimmed by 4 bases and J by 3 bases, 7 bases remained unmatched. This CDR3 has 17 residues. CDR3 loop: CASSWGTSGIPTDTQYF. CDR3 in DNA: TGTGCCAGCAGCTGGGGGACTAGCGGGATACCTACAGATACGCAGTATTTT.

The rearrangement joins TRBV13 to TRBJ1-2; 9 nucleotides line up with TRBD1. J was trimmed by 1 base and V by 0 bases; bases with no gene match: 0. The CDR3 is 15 residues long. Germline V gives CDR1 PRHDT, CDR2 FYEKMQ (reference sequence). The CDR3 DNA reads TGTGCCAGCAGCTTAGGGACAGGGGGTAACTATGGCTACACCTTC. This gives the protein CASSLGTGGNYGYTF.

The chain joins TRBV5-1 to TRBJ2-2, with 11 bases identical to TRBD2. The CDR3 has 16 residues. CDR1 and CDR2 (germline): SGHRS, YFSETQ. Trimming removed 3 bases from V and 5 bases from J; junction bases left unmatched: 6. The CDR3 region has the DNA TGCGCCAGCAGCTGGGAACTAGCGGGGGAAACCGGGGAGCTGTTTTTT. Amino acids: CASSWELAGETGELFF.

This clone was recorded a few times. The sample holds other DNA sequences that translate to the same CDR3. The chain couples TRBV19 to TRBJ1-2, with D perhaps matching TRBD1 (6 bases). The germline V gene has CDR1 LNHDA and CDR2 SQIVND (reference sequence). V lost 5 bases and J lost 2, with 15 bases in between. This CDR3 spans 15 amino acids. The CDR3 reads CASSVEGVGNYGYTF. As DNA, the CDR3 is TGTGCCAGTAGTGTCGAGGGGGTAGGAAACTATGGCTACACCTTC.

The chain joins TRBV6-5 to TRBJ2-7, with TRBD2 as a possible D gene (6 bases). CDR3 length equals 15 residues. V was shortened by 5 bases and J by 3 bases, with 17 bases between the two germline ends. Germline V gene sequence: CDR1 MNHEY, CDR2 SVGAGI. The CDR3 sequence: CASSTGDLSFYEQYF. The CDR3 DNA is TGTGCCAGCAGTACGGGGGACCTATCTTTCTACGAGCAGTACTTC.

This clone was observed a few times. The chain's CDR3 is CASSLTTGGDSGYTF. In nucleotides, the CDR3 is TGTGCCAGCAGCTTAACGACAGGGGGCGATTCTGGCTACACCTTC. The chain recombines TRBV7-9 with TRBJ1-2, with 10 bases aligning to TRBD1. V was pared by 2 bases and J by 7 bases, with 7 bases of the junction left unmatched. Germline V CDR1 and CDR2: SEHNR, FQNEAQ (reference sequence). The CDR3 has 15 residues. Together with reference TRBV7-9 and TRBJ1-2, the CDR3 gives the full variable domain: DTGVSQNPRHKITKRGQNVTFRCDPISEHNRLYWYRQTLGQGPEFLTYFQNEAQLEKSRLLSDRFSAERPKGSFSTLEIQRTEQGDSAMYLCASSLTTGGDSGYTFGSGTRLTVV.